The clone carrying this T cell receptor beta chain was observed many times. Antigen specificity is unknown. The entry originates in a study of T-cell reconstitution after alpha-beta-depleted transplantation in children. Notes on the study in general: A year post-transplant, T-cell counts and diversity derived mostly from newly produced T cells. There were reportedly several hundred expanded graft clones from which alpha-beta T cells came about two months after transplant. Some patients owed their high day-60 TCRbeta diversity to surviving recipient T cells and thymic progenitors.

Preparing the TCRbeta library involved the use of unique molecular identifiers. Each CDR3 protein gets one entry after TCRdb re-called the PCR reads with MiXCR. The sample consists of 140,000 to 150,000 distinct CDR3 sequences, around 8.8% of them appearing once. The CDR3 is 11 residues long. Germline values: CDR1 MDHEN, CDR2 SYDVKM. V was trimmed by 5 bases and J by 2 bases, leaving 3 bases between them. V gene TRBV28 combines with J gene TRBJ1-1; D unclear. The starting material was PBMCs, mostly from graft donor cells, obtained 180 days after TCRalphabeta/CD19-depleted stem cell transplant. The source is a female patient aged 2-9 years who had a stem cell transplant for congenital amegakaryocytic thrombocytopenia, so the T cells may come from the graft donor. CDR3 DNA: TGTGCCAGCAGTGTCAACACTGAAGCTTTCTTT. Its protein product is CASSVNTEAFF.